Listed below are T cell receptor beta chains from one sample, sequenced in a study of CD8 T cells in Susac syndrome. Each CDR3 protein gets one entry after TCRdb re-called the immunoSEQ multiplex PCR reads with MiXCR. The sample yields 150,000 to 200,000 distinct CDR3 sequences, around 94% seen once. Source material: CD4+ T cells from PBMCs. All receptors derive from a human donor with Susac syndrome. CDR3s include the opening cysteine and the closing phenylalanine or tryptophan. Each record gives: CDR3 length, V gene, D gene, clone size, J gene, CDR3 DNA, CDR3 protein. A D gene is named only where the DNA matches it firmly. Clone size is not always given. Where it is, it says once, few, many or a class for expanded clones.

15	TRBV3-1	NA	NA	TRBJ1-4	TGTGCCAGCAAATTCCGTGGGGCGACTAATGAAAAACTGTTTTTT	CASKFRGATNEKLFF
14	TRBV20-1	NA	NA	TRBJ1-1	TGCAGTGCTCAGAGGGGGGACCTGAACACTGAAGCTTTCTTT	CSAQRGDLNTEAFF
14	TRBV18	NA	NA	TRBJ1-1	TGTGCCAGCTCACCCGGAGGGGTTAACACTGAAGCTTTCTTT	CASSPGGVNTEAFF
14	TRBV27	NA	NA	TRBJ1-5	TGTGCCAGCAGCGGGAAAATTAGCAATCAGCCCCAGCATTTT	CASSGKISNQPQHF
14	TRBV7-6	NA	NA	TRBJ1-5	TGTGCCAGCAGCCCTGGACTGGAGAATCAGCCCCAGCATTTT	CASSPGLENQPQHF
14	TRBV30	NA	NA	TRBJ1-2	TGTGCCTGGAGTATGGACAGCCTCTTCTATGGCTACACCTTC	CAWSMDSLFYGYTF
15	TRBV18	NA	NA	TRBJ1-5	TGTGCCAGCTCACCCGAGGCAGCCCATTTTTCGGCCCAGCATTTT	CASSPEAAHFSAQHF
14	TRBV28	NA	NA	TRBJ2-7	TGTGCCAGCAGTTCCGGGACGCCGCCTAACGAGCAGTACTTC	CASSSGTPPNEQYF
13	TRBV19	NA	NA	TRBJ2-1	TGTGCCAGTAGTCTACCGGACCAGAATGAGCAGTTCTTC	CASSLPDQNEQFF
14	TRBV7-2	NA	NA	TRBJ2-7	TGTGCCAGCAGTATTCAATTTTCCTCCTACGAGCAGTACTTC	CASSIQFSSYEQYF
15	TRBV3-1	NA	NA	TRBJ1-5	TGTGCCAGCAGCCAAGGGGAATTTAGCAATCAGCCCCAGCATTTT	CASSQGEFSNQPQHF
14	TRBV27	NA	few	TRBJ2-1	TGTGCCAGCAGTTTAGCGGCTTTATACAATGAGCAGTTCTTC	CASSLAALYNEQFF